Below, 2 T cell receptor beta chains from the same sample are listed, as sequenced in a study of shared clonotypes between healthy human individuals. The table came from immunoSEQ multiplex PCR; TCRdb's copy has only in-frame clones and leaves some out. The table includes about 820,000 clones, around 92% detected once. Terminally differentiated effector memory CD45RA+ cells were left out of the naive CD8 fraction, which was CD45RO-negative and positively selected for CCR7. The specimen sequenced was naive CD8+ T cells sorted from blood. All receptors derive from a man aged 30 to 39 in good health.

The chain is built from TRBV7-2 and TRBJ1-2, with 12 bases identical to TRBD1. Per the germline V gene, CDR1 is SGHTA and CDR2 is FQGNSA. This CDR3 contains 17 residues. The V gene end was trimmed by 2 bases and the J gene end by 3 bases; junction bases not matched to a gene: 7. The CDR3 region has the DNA TGTGCCAGCAGCTTAACCCCGGGACAGGGGGCGTACTATGGCTACACCTTC. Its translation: CASSLTPGQGAYYGYTF.

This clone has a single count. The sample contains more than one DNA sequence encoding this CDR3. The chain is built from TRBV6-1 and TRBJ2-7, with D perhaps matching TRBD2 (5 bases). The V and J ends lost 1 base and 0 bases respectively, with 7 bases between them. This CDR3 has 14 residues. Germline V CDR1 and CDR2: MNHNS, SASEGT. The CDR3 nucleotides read TGTGCCAGCAGTGAAGTCGGACTCTCCTACGAGCAGTACTTC. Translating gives CASSEVGLSYEQYF.